Below are 9 T cell receptor beta chains sequenced from a single sample in a study of response to subunit inactivated influenza vaccine. One entry per CDR3 protein, called by TCRdb with MiXCR from the RT-PCR reads. This sample has approximately 500,000 distinct CDR3 sequences, with roughly 23% found just once. These records were also assigned to another study, of T cells expressing NK-cell markers. This second study notes: Making the TCR beta cDNA relied on 5'RACE template switching with UMIs.

The starting material was CD4+ T cells sorted from PBMCs, obtained about 11 days after vaccination. Receptor source: a man aged 50-60 years who received an inactivated influenza vaccine.

This sequence joins TRBV11-2 and TRBJ2-3; TRBD2 matches at 14 bases. Germline assignment: CDR1 SGHAT and CDR2 FQNNGV. The V segment lost 4 bases and the J segment 2 bases; nucleotides outside the gene matches: 8. The CDR3 is made up of 18 amino acids. This CDR3 is CASSSRTSGRSLTDTQYF. The CDR3 DNA reads TGTGCCAGCAGCTCTCGGACTAGCGGGAGGTCCCTCACAGATACGCAGTATTTT. Using reference TRBV11-2 and TRBJ2-3 for the parts outside the CDR3, the full variable domain is EAGVAQSPRYKIIEKRQSVAFWCNPISGHATLYWYQQILGQGPKLLIQFQNNGVVDDSQLPKDRFSAERLKGVDSTLKIQPAKLEDSAVYLCASSSRTSGRSLTDTQYFGPGTRLTVL.

The J gene is TRBJ2-2, the V gene TRBV7-8, with D unclear. This CDR3 has 13 residues. The germline gives CDR1 SGHVS, CDR2 FQNEAQ. Between the trimmed V and J ends, which lost 2 bases and 3 bases, there was a span of 4 bases. The CDR3 DNA reads as TGTGCCAGCAGCTTAATGGACACCGGGGAGCTGTTTTTT. This codes for CASSLMDTGELFF.

This clonotype came up a few times. This chain joins TRBV25-1 and TRBJ2-2; D gene ambiguous. Germline V lookup: CDR1 MGHDK, CDR2 SYGVNS. CDR3 size: 11 residues. Deletions cut 4 bases from V and 10 bases from J, with 7 bases between. As DNA, the CDR3 is TGTGCCAGCAGTGTGGGCATGGAGCTGTTTTTT. It translates to CASSVGMELFF.

In this sample, this clonotype turned up a few times. The V gene is TRBV7-8, the J gene TRBJ1-4; D is unresolved. Trimming shortened V by 5 bases and J by 3 bases, and 13 bases separated the two germline ends. The CDR3 spans 15 residues. The germline V gene has CDR1 SGHVS and CDR2 FQNEAQ. CDR3 DNA: TGTGCCAGCAGCGCCATCCCGGGCGCTAATGAAAAACTGTTTTTT. It codes for CASSAIPGANEKLFF.

This chain connects TRBV29-1 to TRBJ1-1, with a weak D call TRBD1 (5 bases). The CDR3 runs 13 residues. Trimming removed 2 bases at V and 0 bases at J, with 7 bases between. Germline loops: CDR1 SQVTM, CDR2 ANQGSEA. Here the CDR3 reads CSVERGMNTEAFF. CDR3 DNA sequence: TGCAGCGTTGAACGGGGGATGAACACTGAAGCTTTCTTT. The variable domain in full, with the rest retrieved from reference TRBV29-1 and TRBJ1-1, is SAVISQKPSRDICQRGTSLTIQCQVDSQVTMMFWYRQQPGQSLTLIATANQGSEATYESGFVIDKFPISRPNLTFSTLTVSNMSPEDSSIYLCSVERGMNTEAFFGQGTRLTVV.

This sequence joins TRBV7-2 and TRBJ2-1; 12 bases are shared with TRBD2. V shed 2 bases and J 6 bases; nucleotides not matched to a gene: 5. CDR1 SGHTA and CDR2 FQGNSA come from the germline V gene. This CDR3 comprises 16 residues. The CDR3 reads CASSLLLAGGGNEQFF. The CDR3 bases are TGTGCCAGCAGCTTACTCCTAGCGGGGGGGGGCAATGAGCAGTTCTTC.

This clonotype turned up a few times. The genes are TRBV20-1 and TRBJ2-3; D is possibly TRBD1 (6 bases). The CDR3 is 13 residues long. Between the trimmed V and J ends, which lost 4 bases and 3 bases, there was a span of 11 bases. CDR1 and CDR2 (germline): DFQATT, SNEGSKA (reference sequence). The chain's CDR3 is CSAIQGSTDTQYF. DNA of the CDR3: TGCAGTGCTATCCAGGGGAGTACAGATACGCAGTATTTT.

This clonotype has more than one count but fewer than ten. The chain carries TRBV5-1 and TRBJ2-3, with a tentative D call TRBD1 (5 bases). The length of the CDR3 is 14 residues. Germline assignment: CDR1 SGHRS and CDR2 YFSETQ. Between the trimmed V and J ends, which lost 0 bases and 5 bases, there was a span of 10 bases. This CDR3 reads CASSLGQGRDTQYF. The CDR3 DNA reads TGCGCCAGCAGCTTGGGCCAGGGAAGAGATACGCAGTATTTT.

The chain joins TRBV7-3 to TRBJ2-2; TRBD1 matches at 7 bases. The CDR3 extends over 14 amino acids. Germline V gives CDR1 SGHTA, CDR2 FQGTGA. V lost 6 bases, J lost 7 bases, and 8 bases stayed unmatched. The DNA of the CDR3 is TGTGCCAGCAGAACCACAGGGGATAACGGGGAGCTGTTTTTT. Its translation: CASRTTGDNGELFF.